The T cell receptor beta chain under discussion was sequenced for a study of T cells after yellow fever vaccination. Findings and limits, study-wide: It was the secondary response that reached its peak faster, day 5 versus 15, but it was weaker.

The germline V gene has CDR1 DFQATT and CDR2 SNEGSKA (reference sequence). V lost 7 bases and J 9 bases, leaving 22 bases between the germline ends. This CDR3 is 13 amino acids long. Production of TCR cDNA was by 5'RACE template switching, which also added a universal primer site and UMIs. TCRdb called the 5' RACE reads again in MiXCR, with one record for every CDR3 protein. The data show roughly 310,000 distinct CDR3 sequences, 8.5% to 9% seen once. On this clonotype itself: No antigen is known for it.

Material: PBMCs, obtained on the day of the first yellow fever vaccination. V usage is TRBV20-1 and J usage is TRBJ2-7, with a possible D match to TRBD1 (6 bases). The TCR was taken from a man between 18 and 29 years old who received the YFV17D yellow fever vaccine. This CDR3 reads CSVRQDPSSVQYV. The CDR3 DNA reads TGCAGTGTCAGACAGGATCCCTCCTCCGTGCAGTACGTC.